This TCR beta chain came from a study of CD8 T cells in Susac syndrome. V was cut by 1 base and J by 1 base, with 10 bases left in between. This CDR3 is built from 15 residues. Germline V gene data show CDR1 as MGHRA and CDR2 as YSYEKL. RNA totalling roughly 0.45 to 1 ug underwent reverse transcription with random hexamers. TCRdb used MiXCR to reprocess the immunoSEQ multiplex PCR reads, holding one entry per CDR3 protein. The sample consists of about 160,000 distinct CDR3 sequences, 80% to 95% of them appearing once. TCR beta was sequenced from blood CD8+ and CD4+ T cells. The rearrangement links TRBV4-1 to TRBJ1-2, with D possibly TRBD1 on 6 matching bases. This TCR came from a human donor in good health. Specimen: CD4+ T cells from PBMCs. CDR3 DNA: TGCGCCAGCAGCCAAGGGGACAAATTTAACTATGGCTACACCTTC. This gives the protein CASSQGDKFNYGYTF.